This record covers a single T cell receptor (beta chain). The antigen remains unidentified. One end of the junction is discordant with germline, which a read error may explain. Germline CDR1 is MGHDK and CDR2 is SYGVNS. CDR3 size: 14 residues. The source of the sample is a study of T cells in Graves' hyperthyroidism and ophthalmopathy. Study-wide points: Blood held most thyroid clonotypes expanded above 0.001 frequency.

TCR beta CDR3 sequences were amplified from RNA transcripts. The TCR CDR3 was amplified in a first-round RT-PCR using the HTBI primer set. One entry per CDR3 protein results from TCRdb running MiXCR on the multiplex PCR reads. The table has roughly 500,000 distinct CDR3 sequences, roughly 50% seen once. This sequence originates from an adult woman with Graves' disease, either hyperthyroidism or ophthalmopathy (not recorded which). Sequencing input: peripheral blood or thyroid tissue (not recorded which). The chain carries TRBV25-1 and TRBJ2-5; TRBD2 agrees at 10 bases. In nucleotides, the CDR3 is TGTGCCAGCAGTGAGGCTAGCGGGAGAGAGGCCCAGTACTTC. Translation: CASSEASGREAQYF.